One and the same sample provided the 27 T cell receptor beta chains below, sequenced in a study of tumor-infiltrating lymphocytes in primary liver carcinoma. TCR beta cDNA was made from 400 to 500 ng total RNA with a constant-region primer. Three rounds of nested multiplex PCR with slightly modified ARM-PCR produced TCR beta libraries. Primers for the first two PCR rounds were TRBV1-TRBV30 forward primers and a C-beta reverse primer (around 10 cycles per round). TCRdb analysed the multiplex PCR reads with MiXCR anew, one entry per CDR3 protein. The sample has about 330,000 distinct CDR3 sequences, roughly 61% seen once; the top ten hold 5% to 6.5%. Germline DNA was also extracted, and blood RNA derived from unsorted whole blood. Specimen: peripheral blood. Receptors originate from a man aged 35 to 55 with primary liver carcinoma and hepatitis B virus infection.

To note about this clonotype: This may stem from a read error, because a much larger clone lies one nucleotide away. The V call is TRBV29-1, the J call TRBJ2-1; 9 bases align to TRBD2. CDR1 and CDR2 from the germline V gene are SQVTM and ANQGSEA. There are 16 residues in the CDR3. The CDR3 DNA follows: TGCCGCGTTGGATCCGTCACTAGCGGGCAATACAATGAGCAGTTCTTC. Translation: CRVGSVTSGQYNEQFF.

Points on this clonotype: A much larger clone lies one base from this, so it may be a read error. A read error is likely, as this CDR3 ends without the conserved phenylalanine or tryptophan. The chain carries TRBV10-3 and TRBJ2-7, with TRBD2 matching over 9 bases. Looked up from germline, CDR1 is ENHRY and CDR2 is SYGVKD. V shed 2 bases and J 3 bases; nucleotides not matched to a gene: 2. This CDR3 is built from 14 residues. CDR3 in DNA: TGTGCCATCAGTGAGAGCGGGAGGATCTACGAGCAGTACTTA. Translating gives CAISESGRIYEQYL.

This clonotype was counted many times. V gene TRBV11-1 combines with J gene TRBJ2-1; D gene unclear. Between the trimmed V and J ends, which lost 5 bases and 6 bases, there was a span of 11 bases. CDR1 and CDR2 from the germline V gene are SGHAT and FQDESV (reference sequence). CDR3 length equals 13 residues. The CDR3 DNA follows: TGTGCCAGCAGCCCCGGTTTAGGCAATGAGCAGTTCTTC. Protein sequence: CASSPGLGNEQFF.

Only one count was recorded for this clonotype. This chain links TRBV28 with TRBJ2-7, with 9 bases fitting TRBD1. CDR3 size: 15 residues. CDR1 is MDHEN and CDR2 is SYDVKM in the germline V gene. V lost 6 bases to trimming and J lost 5 bases; unmatched junction nucleotides: 11. CDR3 sequence: CASRSTGTGLNEQYF. The DNA of the CDR3 is TGTGCCAGCAGATCTACCGGGACAGGGCTAAACGAGCAGTACTTC.

Remarks on this clonotype: The final CDR3 position lacks the conserved phenylalanine or tryptophan, pointing to a likely read error. The chain uses TRBV29-1 and TRBJ1-2; D unclear. The germline CDR1 and CDR2 sequences are SQVTM and ANQGSEA. The CDR3 has 13 amino acids. V was clipped by 6 bases and J by 5 bases, with 16 bases between them. The CDR3 protein is CSVTPGDGYGYTI. The CDR3 coding sequence is TGCAGCGTGACACCCGGGGATGGGTATGGCTACACCATC.

With regard to this clonotype: The junction does not match germline at one end; this may be a read error. This chain joins TRBV5-4 and TRBJ2-1; weak D call: TRBD2 (6 bases). Germline CDR1 is SGHNT and CDR2 is YYREEE (reference sequence). This CDR3 is 15 amino acids long. The CDR3 region is CASSLDGGIYTEQFF. For the CDR3, the DNA is TGTGCCAGCAGCTTGGATGGCGGGATTTACACTGAGCAGTTCTTC.

To note about this clonotype: The junction departs from the called germline gene at one end, perhaps through a read error. The V and J genes are TRBV12-3 or TRBV12-4 and TRBJ2-1; a weak D match, TRBD2 (6 bases). The CDR3 consists of 13 residues. The CDR3: CTSGLAAYNEQFF. The CDR3 bases are TGTACCAGCGGTTTAGCGGCATACAATGAGCAGTTCTTC.

The sample holds one count of this clonotype. The chain joins TRBV11-2 to TRBJ2-7; 7 nucleotides match TRBD2. This CDR3 region has 16 residues. The ends lost 1 base at V and 3 bases at J; junction bases unmatched: 9. Germline values: CDR1 SGHAT, CDR2 FQNNGV. The DNA for the CDR3 is TGTGCCAGCAGCTTAGTATCGGGAGGAACAATCTACGAGCAGTACTTC. This translates into CASSLVSGGTIYEQYF.

About this clonotype itself: Compared with germline, one end of the junction differs, possibly owing to a read error. V and J are TRBV11-2 and TRBJ2-5; the D gene is possibly TRBD2 (7 bases). In germline, CDR1 is SGHAT, CDR2 FQNNGV. The CDR3 is 12 residues long. In DNA form, the CDR3 reads TGTGCCGGCAGCTTTGACGCGGGGGCCCAGTATTTC. Encoded protein: CAGSFDAGAQYF. Drawing the rest from reference TRBV11-2 and TRBJ2-5, the complete variable domain is EAGVAQSPRYKIIEKRQSVAFWCNPISGHATLYWYQQILGQGPKLLIQFQNNGVVDDSQLPKDRFSAERLKGVDSTLKIQPAKLEDSAVYLCAGSFDAGAQYFGPGTRLLVL.

This clonotype occurred many times. V usage is TRBV4-3 and J usage is TRBJ2-5; perhaps D is TRBD1 or TRBD2 (5 bases each). This CDR3 has 15 residues. Per germline, CDR1 LGHNA and CDR2 YSLEER. The germline V and J ends were trimmed by 4 bases and 3 bases, with 15 bases remaining between them. The CDR3 coding sequence is TGCGCCAGCAGCCCCGGAGAGGGGCTAGAAGAGACCCAGTACTTC. Its protein product is CASSPGEGLEETQYF.

This clonotype was picked up a small number of times. This may be a read error, as it is one base from a much larger clone. This chain links TRBV28 with TRBJ1-1, with 8 bases that match TRBD1. The CDR3 has 14 residues. V trimming: 5 bases; J trimming: 11 bases; junction bases outside the gene matches: 13. Germline CDR1 reads MDHEN; CDR2 reads SYDVKM. As DNA, the CDR3 is TGTGCCAGCAGTGCTCGGACAGGGACGCTTTTGGCTTTCTTT. Amino acid sequence: CASSARTGTLLAFF.

The chain links TRBV11-2 to TRBJ2-7, with D uncertain. Trimming shortened V by 4 bases and J by 2 bases, and 15 bases separated the two germline ends. The CDR3 spans 15 residues. Germline CDR1 reads SGHAT; CDR2 reads FQNNGV. CDR3 sequence: CASSWPRGTAYEQYF. CDR3 sequence (DNA): TGTGCCAGCAGCTGGCCTAGAGGCACCGCCTACGAGCAGTACTTC.

This clonotype was observed a single time. Germline is not matched at one junction end, which may reflect a read error. This chain uses TRBV6-1 with TRBJ1-5; possibly TRBD1 for D (6 bases). CDR3 length equals 15 residues. Germline V lookup: CDR1 MNHNS, CDR2 SASEGT. Written as DNA, the CDR3 is TGTGCCAGCAGTGTCACAGGGACCTTCAATCAGTCCCAGCATTTT. It yields the protein CASSVTGTFNQSQHF.

This clonotype was seen many times. The chain carries TRBV4-3 and TRBJ2-5, with 10 positions matching TRBD1. The germline V gene has CDR1 LGHNA and CDR2 YSLEER. After removal of 4 bases from V and 6 bases from J, the junction contained 8 bases not matched to a gene. CDR3 size: 15 residues. The CDR3 nucleotides are TGCGCCAGCAGCCTCCGGGACAGGGGACGTAAGACCCAGTACTTC. Its translation is CASSLRDRGRKTQYF.

On this clonotype: One end of the junction does not line up with germline, which may come from a read error. This rearrangement joins TRBV11-2 to TRBJ2-2; 9 bases align to TRBD1. CDR3 length equals 14 residues. Germline lookup yields CDR1 SGHAT and CDR2 FQNNGV. The CDR3 bases are TGTGCCAGCAGCCGAATACAGGGGGCTGGGGTGCTGTTCTTT. This translates into CASSRIQGAGVLFF.

About this clonotype: The germline gene is not matched at one end of the junction; a read error may be the cause. V and J are TRBV11-2 and TRBJ2-1, with D unclear. Germline V gene lookup returns CDR1 SGHAT and CDR2 FQNNGV. The CDR3 spans 11 residues. The CDR3 DNA follows: TGTGCCTGCAGCGAACGTGGTGAGCGGTTCTTC. Translation gives CACSERGERFF.

V and J are TRBV9 and TRBJ1-1; maybe TRBD1 (5 bases). Trimming shortened V by 3 bases and J by 8 bases, and 17 bases separated the two germline ends. CDR3 size: 14 residues. Per germline, CDR1 SGDLS and CDR2 YYNGEE. CDR3 amino acids: CASSADSGTTEAFF. The CDR3 nucleotides are TGTGCCAGCAGCGCTGATTCCGGGACGACCGAAGCTTTCTTT.

The rearrangement links TRBV5-1 to TRBJ2-1, with 11 bases matching TRBD2. Germline assignment: CDR1 SGHRS and CDR2 YFSETQ. The length of the CDR3 is 14 residues. After removal of 1 base from V and 8 bases from J, the junction contained 2 bases not matched to a gene. CDR3 nucleotides: TGCGCCAGCAGCTTGCAGACTAGCGGGGATGAGCAGTTCTTC. Translation gives CASSLQTSGDEQFF.

Turning to this clonotype: This may arise from a read error, as a much more abundant clone is one base away. The genes are TRBV6-1 and TRBJ1-1, with a weak D call TRBD1 (5 bases). CDR1 and CDR2 (germline): MNHNS, SASEGT. CDR3 length: 13 amino acids. Trimming took off 8 bases at V and 4 bases at J, with 14 bases between the two ends. The CDR3 DNA follows: TGTGCCAGCGGGGCGCGGAGGGGCACTGAAGCTTTCTTT. Translated: CASGARRGTEAFF.

As for this clonotype: This may be a read error, as it is one base from a much larger clone. The CDR3 DNA reads TGTGCCAGCAGTTATTCGGCGGGAGGAACGTACGAGCAGTACTTC. Translated, it gives CASSYSAGGTYEQYF. V is TRBV6-5 and J is TRBJ2-7; 8 bases are shared with TRBD2. Germline loops: CDR1 MNHEY, CDR2 SVGAGI. CDR3 size: 15 residues. The V gene end was trimmed by 3 bases and the J gene end by 4 bases; junction bases not matched to a gene: 8.

For this clonotype: A much larger clone differs from this one at a single base, so this may be a read error. Here the CDR3 DNA reads TGTGCCAGCAAGGGGGGCGGCAATGAGCAGTTCTTC. Translating gives CASKGGGNEQFF. The chain uses TRBV12-3 or TRBV12-4 and TRBJ2-1, with D perhaps given as TRBD1 or TRBD2 (6 bases each). V lost 7 bases and J lost 6, with 10 bases in between. The CDR3 runs to 12 residues.

This clonotype was found once. The gene calls are TRBV11-2 and TRBJ2-5; 9 bases align to TRBD1. The CDR3 consists of 14 residues. Germline CDR1 and CDR2: SGHAT and FQNNGV. J gave up 7 bases and V 6 bases, and 9 bases lay outside the gene matches. The CDR3 nucleotides are TGTGCCAGCAGTCTCACAGGGGGCCCAGCGACCCAGTACTTC. Residues: CASSLTGGPATQYF.

DNA of the CDR3: TGTGCCAGCAGTTACTTCCTGGGGATCGAGCAGTACTTC. Encoded protein: CASSYFLGIEQYF. The V gene is TRBV6-5, the J gene TRBJ2-7; D unclear. The germline V and J ends were trimmed by 1 base and 6 bases, with 10 bases remaining between them. This CDR3 spans 13 amino acids. Germline-derived CDR1 and CDR2 are MNHEY and SVGAGI.

In regard to this clonotype: Germline is not matched at one junction end, which may reflect a read error. The chain links TRBV11-1 to TRBJ2-2, with 9 nucleotides matching TRBD1. CDR3 length: 14 residues. Germline V lookup: CDR1 SGHAT, CDR2 FQDESV (reference sequence). CDR3 residues: CTSSDRGDTGELFF. CDR3 nucleotide sequence: TGCACCAGCAGCGACAGGGGGGACACCGGGGAGCTGTTTTTT.

This clonotype was seen many times. This chain links TRBV4-1 with TRBJ1-2; a weak D match, TRBD1 (5 bases). Germline V lookup: CDR1 MGHRA, CDR2 YSYEKL. The CDR3 is 16 residues long. The V gene lost 3 bases and the J gene lost 8 bases, with 22 bases spanning the gap. The CDR3 DNA sequence: TGCGCCAGCAGCCAGTCTTATGAGTTGTCGGGGGACGGCTACACCTTC. Translated, it gives CASSQSYELSGDGYTF.

The chain couples TRBV20-1 to TRBJ1-5; no clear D. The germline CDR1 and CDR2 sequences are DFQATT and SNEGSKA (reference sequence). The germline V and J ends were trimmed by 0 bases and 3 bases, with 12 bases remaining between them. The CDR3 sequence is 15 residues long. The CDR3 loop reads CSARDTAGDNQPQHF. The CDR3 DNA reads as TGCAGTGCTAGAGATACGGCTGGGGACAATCAGCCCCAGCATTTT.

V and J are TRBV11-2 and TRBJ1-1; the D is unclear. Trimming cost V 6 bases and J 1 base, with 21 bases left between them. The CDR3 has 17 residues. Germline assignment: CDR1 SGHAT and CDR2 FQNNGV. Here the CDR3 reads CASSPTAWHQRNTEAFF. The DNA for the CDR3 is TGTGCCAGCAGTCCCACCGCGTGGCACCAAAGGAACACTGAAGCTTTCTTT.